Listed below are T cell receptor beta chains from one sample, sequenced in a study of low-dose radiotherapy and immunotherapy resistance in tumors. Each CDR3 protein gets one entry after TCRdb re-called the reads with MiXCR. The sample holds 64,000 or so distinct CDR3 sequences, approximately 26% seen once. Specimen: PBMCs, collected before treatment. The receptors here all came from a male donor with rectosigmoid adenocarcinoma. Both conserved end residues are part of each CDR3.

CSPIQGNEQFF | TRBJ2-1 | TRBV20-1
CASSLFGGNTYEQYF | TRBJ2-7 | TRBV28
CASSHRLLGAGDNQPQHF | TRBJ1-5 | TRBV7-9
CATSTAGGQSDTQYF | TRBJ2-3 | TRBV28
CASRTGTVNAEAFF | TRBJ1-1 | TRBV28
CASSLTGLGRTGELFF | TRBJ2-2 | TRBV12-3/TRBV12-4
CASRARAGQYF | TRBJ2-7 | TRBV27
CASSSPRGGMTDTQYF | TRBJ2-3 | TRBV7-6
CATPRGQGATGELFF | TRBJ2-2 | TRBV7-9
CSTEGGGASGYTF | TRBJ1-2 | TRBV29-1
CASSLRDSSGELFF | TRBJ2-2 | TRBV7-9
CASSLLIRGTAGYTF | TRBJ1-2 | TRBV12-3/TRBV12-4
CASGRPGTGVSYNEQFF | TRBJ2-1 | TRBV4-1
CASSLGGSSSYNEQFF | TRBJ2-1 | TRBV5-1
CASSFTGHTYEQYF | TRBJ2-7 | TRBV5-4
CSVPTGMAANYGYTF | TRBJ1-2 | TRBV29-1
CSARPTGGQETQYF | TRBJ2-5 | TRBV20-1
CSAIGWETQYF | TRBJ2-5 | TRBV20-1
CASSFSRGYQETQYF | TRBJ2-5 | TRBV7-2
CASSLRLAGNEQFF | TRBJ2-1 | TRBV5-4
CASIGDRRQNIQYF | TRBJ2-4 | TRBV2
CASRFSGPNYGYTF | TRBJ1-2 | TRBV19
CATSELTFQGSTDTQYF | TRBJ2-3 | TRBV24-1
CATQQVNTGELFF | TRBJ2-2 | TRBV6-2/TRBV6-3
CASSLSGEQFF | TRBJ2-1 | TRBV12-3/TRBV12-4
CSARAPGRGDTQYF | TRBJ2-3 | TRBV20-1
CASSWQGVRQGYNEQFF | TRBJ2-1 | TRBV5-6
CASTLLAPSTDTQYF | TRBJ2-3 | TRBV2
CASSARRGGLDIQYF | TRBJ2-4 | TRBV7-2
CASSLTTGTGAIKAFF | TRBJ1-1 | TRBV28
CASKPQGLGGGEQFF | TRBJ2-1 | TRBV25-1
CASTSRGPNQPQHF | TRBJ1-5 | TRBV19
CSVASRIEAFF | TRBJ1-1 | TRBV29-1
CASSYSVYNSPLHF | TRBJ1-6 | TRBV6-8
CASSLTGPYNEQFF | TRBJ2-1 | TRBV7-2
CASSLTGTSTDTQYF | TRBJ2-3 | TRBV7-2
CASSLVSGWDRGNYGYTF | TRBJ1-2 | TRBV7-9
CASSSAGGPGETQYF | TRBJ2-5 | TRBV6-1
CSATAGGMDEQFF | TRBJ2-1 | TRBV20-1
CASSLGSGQEGTQYF | TRBJ2-5 | TRBV11-2
CASSLVSQSNQPQHF | TRBJ1-5 | TRBV7-2
CSVAQGATEAFF | TRBJ1-1 | TRBV29-1
CASSYPDLFNEQFF | TRBJ2-1 | TRBV12-3/TRBV12-4
CASSPIGGRLEAFF | TRBJ1-1 | TRBV5-1
CASLPGTAAGSPLHF | TRBJ1-6 | TRBV28
CASSQGFGQSYEQYF | TRBJ2-7 | TRBV4-1
CASRLTGTGDSPLHF | TRBJ1-6 | TRBV6-2/TRBV6-3
CASSASRSAGELFF | TRBJ2-2 | TRBV2
CASSQGLAGAGEQYF | TRBJ2-7 | TRBV3-1
CSAFRAGRTDTQYF | TRBJ2-3 | TRBV20-1
CASGGRAYSNQPQHF | TRBJ1-5 | TRBV6-1
CASIDRVGELFF | TRBJ2-2 | TRBV6-2/TRBV6-3